The 7 T cell receptor beta chains listed next were all sequenced from one sample in a study of low-dose radiotherapy and immunotherapy resistance in tumors. Time point meaning: before trial treatment. With TRAV- and TRBV-specific primers, first-strand cDNA was made, covering the alpha and beta chains. TCRs underwent about 20 PCR cycles of amplification with a constant-region primer and V-primer adapter. TCRdb itself ran the reads through MiXCR, one entry per CDR3 protein. The table shows 80,000 to 90,000 distinct CDR3 sequences, with 18% occurring only once. Here the sequenced sample was PBMCs, taken before treatment. These receptors were taken from a male donor with prostate cancer.

This chain uses TRBV5-6 with TRBJ2-3; unclear D gene. CDR1 is SGHDT, CDR2 YYEEEE, per germline. This CDR3 spans 12 amino acids. The germline V and J ends were trimmed by 0 bases and 12 bases, with 11 bases remaining between them. Here the CDR3 reads CASSLDPVPQYF. The CDR3 nucleotides read TGTGCCAGCAGCTTGGACCCCGTCCCCCAGTATTTT.

This clonotype was detected many times. The rearrangement links TRBV11-1 to TRBJ2-6; D tentatively reads TRBD1 or TRBD2 (5 bases each). V was shortened by 5 bases and J by 2 bases, with 16 bases between the two germline ends. The CDR3 runs to 17 residues. Germline V gives CDR1 SGHAT, CDR2 FQDESV (reference sequence). The CDR3 region is CASSPGRISPGANVLTF. CDR3 nucleotides: TGTGCCAGCAGCCCGGGACGGATCAGCCCTGGGGCCAACGTCCTGACTTTC.

This clonotype was recorded at least ten times. The J gene is TRBJ1-1, the V gene TRBV10-3, with 9 bases aligning to TRBD1. V lost 9 bases, J lost 3 bases, and 8 bases stayed unmatched. This CDR3 has 14 residues. Germline V lookup: CDR1 ENHRY, CDR2 SYGVKD. CDR3 sequence (DNA): TGTGCCATTTTACAGGGGGCCGGGGACACTGAAGCTTTCTTT. Amino acid sequence: CAILQGAGDTEAFF.

This clonotype occurred many times. This chain connects TRBV20-1 to TRBJ2-4; possibly TRBD2 for D (5 bases). The CDR3 has 14 residues. V shed 3 bases and J shed 4 bases, with 13 bases lying between them. The germline V gene encodes CDR1 DFQATT and CDR2 SNEGSKA (reference sequence). The CDR3 reads CSARSGRGKNIQYF. The CDR3, as DNA: TGCAGTGCTAGGAGCGGACGGGGAAAAAACATTCAGTACTTC.

In this sample, this clonotype turned up many times. The CDR3 reads CASSGLAVGELFF. The CDR3 region has the DNA TGTGCCAGCAGTGGACTAGCGGTCGGGGAGCTGTTTTTT. This chain uses TRBV2 with TRBJ2-2; 9 bases align to TRBD2. This CDR3 region has 13 residues. Germline values: CDR1 SNHLY, CDR2 FYNNEI. J lost 7 bases, V lost 4 bases, and 1 base had no gene match. The full variable domain, rest sourced from reference TRBV2 and TRBJ2-2, is EPEVTQTPSHQVTQMGQEVILRCVPISNHLYFYWYRQILGQKVEFLVSFYNNEISEKSEIFDDQFSVERPDGSNFTLKIRSTKLEDSAMYFCASSGLAVGELFFGEGSRLTVL.

As regards this clonotype: A far bigger clonotype differs at one base, so this is likely a read error. The rearrangement uses TRBV5-8 and TRBJ2-3; D gene uncertain. Germline CDR1 is SGHTS and CDR2 is YDEGEE. The CDR3 is 12 amino acids. CDR3 region: CASSSPADAQYF. The CDR3 region has the DNA TGTGCCAGCAGCTCACCGGCAGATGCGCAGTATTTT.

V gene TRBV20-1 combines with J gene TRBJ1-6; TRBD1 might be the D (6 bases). The germline V gene has CDR1 DFQATT and CDR2 SNEGSKA (reference sequence). Trimming removed 1 base at V and 9 bases at J, with 13 bases between. The CDR3 loop spans 14 amino acids. CDR3 loop: CSARGGGGSSPLHF. The DNA of the CDR3 is TGCAGTGCTAGAGGCGGGGGGGGCAGTTCACCCCTCCACTTT.